A single sample gave rise to the 25 T cell receptor beta chains below, sequenced in a study of T-cell memory formation after mild COVID-19. MiXCR was run by TCRdb on the 5' RACE reads, yielding one entry per CDR3 protein. The sample yields fewer than 60,000 distinct CDR3 sequences, around 25% seen once. The source material was PBMCs or a T cell subset sorted from them (not recorded which). These TCRs come from a man younger than 35 who had mild COVID-19 (a few samples of this study predate the infection). Cell type and time point are not known.

This clonotype was recorded a few times. The J gene is TRBJ2-1, the V gene TRBV15, with D hard to call. This CDR3 is 13 amino acids long. The germline V gene has CDR1 LNHNV and CDR2 YYDKDF (reference sequence). V lost 0 bases and J 6 bases, leaving 6 bases between the germline ends. The CDR3 DNA reads TGTGCCACCAGCAGAGATCGACTCAATGAGCAGTTCTTC. Amino acids: CATSRDRLNEQFF.

This clonotype occurred a few times. The chain joins TRBV29-1 to TRBJ2-5; maybe TRBD1 (6 bases). This CDR3 is 13 amino acids long. The V gene's germline CDR1 is SQVTM and CDR2 ANQGSEA. The V end lost 2 bases, the J end lost 2 bases, and 9 bases lay between the germline ends. The DNA for the CDR3 is TGCAGCGTTGAATGGGACAAGCAAGAGACCCAGTACTTC. Translating it yields CSVEWDKQETQYF.

This clonotype was seen a handful of times. The chain uses TRBV28 and TRBJ2-7; D remains ambiguous. CDR3 length: 13 residues. The V and J ends lost 1 base and 7 bases respectively, with 11 bases between them. The germline CDR1 and CDR2 sequences are MDHEN and SYDVKM. The CDR3: CASSLFLSGEQYV. As DNA, the CDR3 is TGTGCCAGCAGTTTATTTCTATCAGGAGAGCAGTACGTC.

A few counts support this clonotype. The chain has TRBV5-1 and TRBJ2-1; TRBD2 matches 8 bases. With V trimmed by 0 bases and J by 2 bases, 4 bases remained unmatched. Germline V gives CDR1 SGHRS, CDR2 YFSETQ. The CDR3 totals 16 residues. This chain's CDR3 is CASSLEAGGPYNEQFF. For the CDR3, the DNA is TGCGCCAGCAGCTTGGAGGCGGGGGGACCCTACAATGAGCAGTTCTTC.

The rearrangement links TRBV5-1 to TRBJ1-2; 8 bases fit TRBD1. The trim removed 3 bases at V and 6 bases at J, leaving 10 bases unmatched. The germline V gene has CDR1 SGHRS and CDR2 YFSETQ. The CDR3 has 15 amino acids. The CDR3 loop is CASSSHPSTGDGYTF. The CDR3 bases are TGCGCCAGCAGCTCCCACCCGTCGACAGGGGATGGCTACACCTTC.

The sample holds one count of this clonotype. The chain combines TRBV6-5 with TRBJ2-7; D possibly corresponds to TRBD2 (6 bases). The V gene lost 6 bases and the J gene lost 3 bases, with 15 bases spanning the gap. In germline, CDR1 is MNHEY, CDR2 SVGAGI. The CDR3 loop spans 14 amino acids. The CDR3, as DNA: TGTGCCAGCAGATTACGGGACTCTAGCTACGAGCAGTACTTC. It yields the protein CASRLRDSSYEQYF.

This clonotype was seen only a few times. The chain recombines TRBV10-2 with TRBJ2-1; D call uncertain. Germline values: CDR1 WSHSY, CDR2 SAAADI. Trimming stripped 6 bases from V and 10 bases from J, with 7 bases between. The CDR3 has 10 residues. The CDR3 bases are TGCGCCAGCAGGGGGTTCGAGCAGTTCTTC. This codes for CASRGFEQFF.

The chain is built from TRBV7-6 and TRBJ1-1; 11 bases fit TRBD1. Germline CDR1 reads SGHVS; CDR2 reads FNYEAQ. The CDR3 sequence is 16 residues long. With 1 base clipped from V and 5 bases from J, the junction kept 6 bases outside the gene matches. CDR3 nucleotide sequence: TGTGCCAGCAGCTTAGGGTCCGGGACAGGGGGAACTGAAGCTTTCTTT. This sequence encodes CASSLGSGTGGTEAFF.

The rearrangement links TRBV20-1 to TRBJ2-6; 7 bases agree with TRBD1. Trimming took 6 bases from V and 1 from J; bases not matched to a gene: 6. From germline, CDR1 is DFQATT and CDR2 SNEGSKA (reference sequence). The CDR3 has 15 residues. Here the CDR3 reads CSAPDRASGANVLTF. The DNA of the CDR3 is TGCAGTGCCCCTGACAGGGCATCTGGGGCCAACGTCCTGACTTTC.

The V call is TRBV7-9, the J call TRBJ1-5, with D unclear. The CDR3 is 13 residues long. Germline CDR1 and CDR2: SEHNR and FQNEAQ (reference sequence). The ends were cut back, 6 bases at V and 7 bases at J, with 13 bases in the middle. The CDR3 here is CASSSHEGQPQHF. The CDR3 coding sequence is TGTGCCAGCAGTTCGCATGAGGGCCAGCCCCAGCATTTT.

The chain recombines TRBV29-1 with TRBJ2-7; D could derive from TRBD1 or TRBD2 (5 bases each). The ends were cut back, 0 bases at V and 5 bases at J, with 11 bases in the middle. The CDR3 spans 13 residues. Germline loops: CDR1 SQVTM, CDR2 ANQGSEA. In DNA form, the CDR3 reads TGCAGCGTTGAAGACTGGGGGTCCCACGAGCAGTACTTC. Protein: CSVEDWGSHEQYF.

Ten or more counts support this clonotype. The chain links TRBV23-1 to TRBJ2-1; TRBD1 agrees at 7 bases. TRBV23-1 qualifies as an ORF whose function is uncertain. The V segment lost 8 bases and the J segment 4 bases; nucleotides outside the gene matches: 8. The CDR3 has 14 amino acids. The CDR3 nucleotides read TGCGCCAGCCCCGGGACAGCTTTATACAATGAGCAGTTCTTC. Translated, it gives CASPGTALYNEQFF.

The chain links TRBV6-5 to TRBJ2-3; 12 positions agree with TRBD2. The germline CDR1 and CDR2 sequences are MNHEY and SVGAGI. V dropped 2 bases and J dropped 5; count of bases not matched to a gene: 5. The CDR3 covers 16 residues. Here the CDR3 DNA reads TGTGCCAGCAGTTACCTAGCGGGGGGGCATAGAGATACGCAGTATTTT. Translation gives CASSYLAGGHRDTQYF.

The CDR3, as DNA: TGTGCCAGCAGAGCCCTGGCCCACCGGTTGGGGCCCCAGCATTTT. Amino acids: CASRALAHRLGPQHF. The gene calls are TRBV6-5 and TRBJ1-5; D is unresolved. CDR3 length equals 15 residues. Between the trimmed V and J ends, which lost 6 bases and 9 bases, there was a span of 21 bases. Germline CDR1 is MNHEY and CDR2 is SVGAGI.

This clonotype was seen repeatedly, ten times or more. The rearrangement links TRBV5-5 to TRBJ2-2; 13 bases fit TRBD2. Germline CDR1 is SGHKS and CDR2 is YYEKEE (reference sequence). This CDR3 contains 16 residues. J was trimmed by 9 bases and V by 4 bases; bases with no gene match: 9. The CDR3 DNA follows: TGTGCCAGCAGCCCGCCGGGACTAGCGGGGTCCAGGGAGCTGTTTTTT. It codes for CASSPPGLAGSRELFF. The full variable domain, with the rest looked up from reference TRBV5-5 and TRBJ2-2, is DAGVTQSPTHLIKTRGQQVTLRCSPISGHKSVSWYQQVLGQGPQFIFQYYEKEERGRGNFPDRFSARQFPNYSSELNVNALLLGDSALYLCASSPPGLAGSRELFFGEGSRLTVL.

The chain has TRBV6-2 or TRBV6-3 and TRBJ2-1, with D possibly matching TRBD2 (6 bases). Germline CDR1 and CDR2: MNHEY and SVGEGT. CDR3 size: 15 residues. V was shortened by 2 bases and J by 7 bases, with 15 bases between the two germline ends. The DNA of the CDR3 is TGTGCCAGCAGTTACCGAGACGGGAGATGGAATGAGCAGTTCTTC. Its protein product is CASSYRDGRWNEQFF.

This chain links TRBV29-1 with TRBJ2-7; 11 bases map to TRBD1. Trimming at V came to 0 bases and at J to 3 bases, leaving 1 base not matched to a gene. Germline V gene data show CDR1 as SQVTM and CDR2 as ANQGSEA. This CDR3 is built from 14 residues. The CDR3 DNA sequence: TGCAGCGTTGAAGAGGACAGGGGGCTCTACGAGCAGTACTTC. Protein product: CSVEEDRGLYEQYF.

V and J are TRBV5-5 and TRBJ2-1; 9 positions match TRBD2. Germline V lookup: CDR1 SGHKS, CDR2 YYEKEE (reference sequence). V was pared by 0 bases and J by 5 bases, with 9 bases of the junction left unmatched. The CDR3 length is 17 residues. This CDR3 is CASSLVGRGGANNEQFF. CDR3 coding DNA: TGTGCCAGCAGCTTGGTTGGCCGCGGGGGGGCCAACAATGAGCAGTTCTTC. Using reference TRBV5-5 and TRBJ2-1 for the parts outside the CDR3, the full variable domain is DAGVTQSPTHLIKTRGQQVTLRCSPISGHKSVSWYQQVLGQGPQFIFQYYEKEERGRGNFPDRFSARQFPNYSSELNVNALLLGDSALYLCASSLVGRGGANNEQFFGPGTRLTVL.

This clonotype was counted a few times. V is TRBV7-9 and J is TRBJ1-1; D call uncertain. Germline V CDR1 and CDR2: SEHNR, FQNEAQ (reference sequence). The length of the CDR3 is 13 residues. The V end was cut by 2 bases, the J end by 7 bases, with 11 bases between. CDR3 nucleotides: TGTGCCAGCAGCTTACGTCAGAGGATTGAAGCTTTCTTT. Translated, it gives CASSLRQRIEAFF.

This chain uses TRBV2 with TRBJ2-7; D gene unclear. CDR3 length: 11 amino acids. Germline lookup yields CDR1 SNHLY and CDR2 FYNNEI. Trimming left V 11 bases short and J 5 bases short, with 13 bases between. This CDR3 reads CACQHIHEQYF. In DNA form, the CDR3 reads TGTGCCTGCCAGCATATCCACGAGCAGTACTTC.

The chain links TRBV9 to TRBJ2-5; 12 bases fit TRBD2. The germline V gene encodes CDR1 SGDLS and CDR2 YYNGEE. V was clipped by 0 bases and J by 2 bases; unmatched bases: 5. The length of the CDR3 is 17 residues. In DNA form, the CDR3 reads TGTGCCAGCAGCGTAGGAGTTCTAGCGGGGGGGCAAGAGACCCAGTACTTC. Translation: CASSVGVLAGGQETQYF.

This clonotype has a handful of counts. The chain links TRBV4-1 to TRBJ2-7; tentatively, D is TRBD2 (5 bases). CDR1 is MGHRA and CDR2 is YSYEKL in the germline V gene. Between the trimmed V and J ends, which lost 1 base and 0 bases, there was a span of 10 bases. This CDR3 is 15 amino acids long. The CDR3 here is CASSQGRGSSYEQYF. CDR3 in DNA: TGCGCCAGCAGCCAAGGGCGAGGGAGCTCCTACGAGCAGTACTTC.

This chain uses TRBV24-1 with TRBJ1-1; D is unresolved. Germline values: CDR1 KGHDR, CDR2 SFDVKD. The CDR3 is 11 amino acids. V lost 3 bases to trimming and J lost 5 bases, with 3 bases between them. For the CDR3, the DNA is TGTGCCACCAGTGATCGGACTGAAGCTTTCTTT. Residues: CATSDRTEAFF.

This chain uses TRBV6-2 or TRBV6-3 with TRBJ2-5, with D perhaps matching TRBD1 (5 bases). V gave up 8 bases and J gave up 5 bases, with 9 bases separating them. Germline V gene sequence: CDR1 MNHEY, CDR2 SVGEGT. The CDR3 is 11 amino acids. As DNA, the CDR3 is TGTGCCAGCGGGGCGTGGGAGACCCAGTACTTC. Protein sequence: CASGAWETQYF.

This clonotype was observed a few times. CDR3 in DNA: TGTGCCAGCAGCCTCGGACAGGGAGGAGGCTCACCCCTCCACTTT. Translating gives CASSLGQGGGSPLHF. The rearrangement links TRBV3-1 to TRBJ1-6, with TRBD1 matching 8 bases. J gave up 10 bases and V 4 bases, and 9 bases lay outside the gene matches. Germline lookup yields CDR1 LGHDT and CDR2 YNNKEL (reference sequence). This CDR3 contains 15 residues. The complete variable domain, with remaining parts taken from reference TRBV3-1 and TRBJ1-6, reads DTAVSQTPKYLVTQMGNDKSIKCEQNLGHDTMYWYKQDSKKFLKIMFSYNNKELIINETVPNRFSPKSPDKAHLNLHINSLELGDSAVYFCASSLGQGGGSPLHFGNGTRLTVT.